Shown below are 7 T cell receptor beta chains from a single sample sequenced in a study of CD8 T cells in ankylosing spondylitis. The antigens for these receptors are not known. TCRdb redid the calling of the 5' RACE reads with MiXCR, one entry per CDR3 protein. Here the sample spans around 770,000 distinct CDR3 sequences, about 10% being singletons. Regarding the study as a whole: A motif of eight or nine highly homologous TCR beta variants was seen as apparently characteristic of ankylosing spondylitis blood.

Sequenced: blood, either unsorted or a sorted T cell fraction (not recorded which). The receptors shown here come from a male donor with ankylosing spondylitis.

This chain connects TRBV18 to TRBJ2-1; TRBD2 matches at 9 bases. Germline V gene sequence: CDR1 KGHSH, CDR2 LQKENI. Trimming took 1 base from V and 8 from J; bases not matched to a gene: 9. The length of the CDR3 is 16 residues. CDR3 protein: CASSPRAGGPWDEQFF. The DNA of the CDR3 is TGTGCCAGCTCACCACGTGCGGGGGGGCCGTGGGATGAGCAGTTCTTC. The variable domain in full, with the rest retrieved from reference TRBV18 and TRBJ2-1, is NAGVMQNPRHLVRRRGQEARLRCSPMKGHSHVYWYRQLPEEGLKFMVYLQKENIIDESGMPKERFSAEFPKEGPSILRIQQVVRGDSAAYFCASSPRAGGPWDEQFFGPGTRLTVL.

The chain is built from TRBV6-2 or TRBV6-3 and TRBJ2-7; unclear D gene. The V gene's germline CDR1 is MNHEY and CDR2 SVGEGT. The CDR3 length is 14 residues. V lost 2 bases and J 7 bases, leaving 15 bases between the germline ends. The CDR3 here is CASSYPDGLREQYF. The DNA of the CDR3 is TGTGCCAGCAGTTACCCAGACGGCCTAAGGGAGCAGTACTTC.

The genes are TRBV28 and TRBJ2-3; D ambiguous. Germline lookup yields CDR1 MDHEN and CDR2 SYDVKM. This CDR3 has 12 amino acids. With 3 bases removed from V and 10 bases from J, the gap between germline ends came to 11 bases. The CDR3 DNA reads as TGTGCCAGCAGTTTTTCGACCTCTGCGCAGTATTTT. This sequence encodes CASSFSTSAQYF. The full variable domain, with the rest looked up from reference TRBV28 and TRBJ2-3, is DVKVTQSSRYLVKRTGEKVFLECVQDMDHENMFWYRQDPGLGLRLIYFSYDVKMKEKGDIPEGYSVSREKKERFSLILESASTNQTSMYLCASSFSTSAQYFGPGTRLTVL.

This clonotype has a handful of counts. V and J are TRBV5-1 and TRBJ2-5, with D maybe TRBD2 (5 bases). There are 15 residues in the CDR3. Trimming pared 0 bases from V and 5 bases from J, leaving 14 bases between. The germline V gene has CDR1 SGHRS and CDR2 YFSETQ. The CDR3 nucleotides are TGCGCCAGCAGCTTGGGTTTTTCCCGAGGGGAGACCCAGTACTTC. It encodes CASSLGFSRGETQYF.

This clonotype occurred many times. V is TRBV12-3 or TRBV12-4 and J is TRBJ2-1; 9 positions match TRBD1. This CDR3 is 16 amino acids long. V shed 4 bases and J 0 bases; nucleotides not matched to a gene: 4. This chain's CDR3 is CASSSGQGSSYNEQFF. The CDR3 DNA is TGTGCCAGCAGTTCCGGACAGGGGAGCTCCTACAATGAGCAGTTCTTC.

This clonotype was seen many times. This sequence joins TRBV5-1 and TRBJ1-4, with 8 bases lining up with TRBD1. The CDR3 loop spans 15 amino acids. V lost 4 bases, J lost 5 bases, and 7 bases stayed unmatched. The germline V gene encodes CDR1 SGHRS and CDR2 YFSETQ. The CDR3 coding sequence is TGCGCCAGCAGCGATTACAGGGGGACGAATGAAAAACTGTTTTTT. Translation: CASSDYRGTNEKLFF. Together with reference TRBV5-1 and TRBJ1-4, the CDR3 gives the full variable domain: KAGVTQTPRYLIKTRGQQVTLSCSPISGHRSVSWYQQTPGQGLQFLFEYFSETQRNKGNFPGRFSGRQFSNSRSEMNVSTLELGDSALYLCASSDYRGTNEKLFFGSGTQLSVL.

This clonotype was seen repeatedly, ten times or more. The rearrangement links TRBV20-1 to TRBJ2-3; either TRBD1 or TRBD2 may fit D (5 bases each). V shed 5 bases and J shed 0 bases, with 18 bases lying between them. CDR3 length: 16 amino acids. Germline CDR1 is DFQATT and CDR2 is SNEGSKA (reference sequence). CDR3 DNA: TGCAGTGCTTTGCCCCTCGGGACGGGAAGCACAGATACGCAGTATTTT. It is translated as CSALPLGTGSTDTQYF.